Each of the 25 T cell receptor beta chains below was sequenced from the same sample in a study of coeliac disease. Sequenced by immunoSEQ multiplex PCR; TCRdb stores in-frame clones only, minus some. The sample shows some 5,000 clones, about 64% of them seen only once. The material sequenced was lamina propria lymphocytes from the gut. These receptors came from a woman aged 70-85 years with celiac disease.

V is TRBV7-2 and J is TRBJ2-3; TRBD2 aligns across 9 bases. The germline V gene encodes CDR1 SGHTA and CDR2 FQGNSA. The CDR3 has 14 residues. V lost 2 bases, J lost 8 bases, and 5 bases stayed unmatched. CDR3 protein: CASSLYAAGGTQYF. The CDR3 DNA sequence: TGTGCCAGCAGCTTATACGCAGCGGGGGGTACGCAGTATTTT.

The rearrangement links TRBV27 to TRBJ1-4; a possible D gene is TRBD1 (5 bases). Germline CDR1 MNHEY, CDR2 SMNVEV (reference sequence). This CDR3 comprises 16 residues. V was trimmed by 6 bases and J by 0 bases, leaving 14 bases between them. The CDR3, as DNA: TGTGCCAGCAGCTCCCTTGGGGCCGCAACTAATGAAAAACTGTTTTTT. Translated: CASSSLGAATNEKLFF.

The chain carries TRBV13 and TRBJ1-4, with D uncertain. With 4 bases removed from V and 4 bases from J, the gap between germline ends came to 10 bases. CDR3 length: 14 amino acids. Germline V gene data show CDR1 as PRHDT and CDR2 as FYEKMQ (reference sequence). CDR3 protein: CASSSRGFNEKLFF. The CDR3 nucleotides are TGTGCCAGCAGCTCTAGAGGGTTTAATGAAAAACTGTTTTTT.

The chain combines TRBV28 with TRBJ1-5; no clear D gene. V was cut by 3 bases and J by 4 bases, with 10 bases left in between. This CDR3 region has 14 residues. From germline, CDR1 is MDHEN and CDR2 SYDVKM. The CDR3: CASSFPTPNQPQHF. The CDR3 coding sequence is TGTGCCAGCAGTTTTCCGACTCCAAATCAGCCCCAGCATTTT.

This chain connects TRBV2 to TRBJ1-5; 8 nucleotides match TRBD1. In germline, CDR1 is SNHLY, CDR2 FYNNEI. V lost 5 bases and J lost 7; bases outside the gene matches: 13. The CDR3 loop spans 16 amino acids. The CDR3 protein is CASSFSGTGGGQPQHF. DNA for the CDR3: TGTGCCAGCAGTTTTTCCGGGACAGGCGGAGGGCAGCCCCAGCATTTT.

This clone is deemed medium-sized (0.01 to 0.1%). This rearrangement joins TRBV4-3 to TRBJ2-5; no clear D gene. Germline CDR1 and CDR2: LGHNA and YSLEER. The CDR3 sequence is 15 residues long. Trimming removed 1 base from V and 0 bases from J, with 9 bases in between. The CDR3: CASSQGAANQETQYF. For the CDR3, the DNA is TGCGCCAGCAGCCAAGGGGCCGCTAACCAAGAGACCCAGTACTTC.

The chain uses TRBV28 and TRBJ1-1, with a weak D call TRBD1 (5 bases). CDR3 length: 12 residues. Between the trimmed V and J ends, which lost 4 bases and 11 bases, there was a span of 14 bases. The V gene's germline CDR1 is MDHEN and CDR2 SYDVKM. The CDR3 is CASSYIVGGAFF. CDR3 coding DNA: TGTGCCAGCAGTTACATAGTTGGGGGGGCTTTCTTT.

The chain combines TRBV29-1 with TRBJ2-5; the match to TRBD1 covers 9 bases. CDR1 and CDR2 from the germline V gene are SQVTM and ANQGSEA. The CDR3 spans 12 residues. Unmatched junction bases numbered 5, after V lost 7 bases and J lost 5 bases. The CDR3: CSADRGGETQYF. The CDR3 region has the DNA TGCAGCGCCGACAGGGGGGGCGAGACCCAGTACTTC.

The chain uses TRBV11-3 and TRBJ2-2; 14 bases line up with TRBD2. V lost 5 bases to trimming and J lost 5 bases; unmatched junction nucleotides: 4. This CDR3 has 16 amino acids. Germline loops: CDR1 SGHNT, CDR2 YENEEA. The CDR3 protein is CASSGTSGGVTGELFF. The CDR3 DNA reads TGTGCCAGCAGCGGGACTAGCGGGGGAGTGACCGGGGAGCTGTTTTTT. The variable domain in full, with the rest retrieved from reference TRBV11-3 and TRBJ2-2, is EAGVVQSPRYKIIEKKQPVAFWCNPISGHNTLYWYLQNLGQGPELLIRYENEEAVDDSQLPKDRFSAERLKGVDSTLKIQPAELGDSAVYLCASSGTSGGVTGELFFGEGSRLTVL.

The rearrangement joins TRBV4-3 to TRBJ1-1; D not certain. CDR1 LGHNA and CDR2 YSLEER come from the germline V gene. The CDR3 is 15 amino acids. The germline V and J ends were trimmed by 0 bases and 1 base, with 9 bases remaining between them. CDR3 residues: CASSQDRGGNTEAFF. Here the CDR3 DNA reads TGCGCCAGCAGCCAAGATCGAGGAGGGAACACTGAAGCTTTCTTT.

This clone was detected only once. The rearrangement joins TRBV7-2 to TRBJ2-5, with 7 bases matching TRBD2. The CDR3 has 13 amino acids. The trim removed 5 bases at V and 3 bases at J, leaving 3 bases unmatched. Per germline, CDR1 SGHTA and CDR2 FQGNSA. The CDR3 is CASSRSGEETQYF. The CDR3 nucleotides read TGTGCCAGCAGCAGAAGCGGGGAAGAGACCCAGTACTTC.

This clone was found a few times. The chain recombines TRBV27 with TRBJ2-3, with TRBD1 identical over 7 bases. Germline V lookup: CDR1 MNHEY, CDR2 SMNVEV (reference sequence). The V segment lost 4 bases and the J segment 4 bases; nucleotides outside the gene matches: 8. The length of the CDR3 is 15 residues. The CDR3 sequence: CASSSLTGIADTQYF. The CDR3 DNA follows: TGTGCCAGCAGTTCATTGACAGGGATCGCAGATACGCAGTATTTT.

The V and J genes are TRBV7-2 and TRBJ2-5; 7 nucleotides match TRBD1. The CDR3 runs 15 residues. J gave up 2 bases and V 5 bases, and 8 bases lay outside the gene matches. CDR1 is SGHTA and CDR2 is FQGNSA in the germline V gene. This CDR3 is CASSPGDSLQETQYF. The CDR3, as DNA: TGTGCCAGCAGCCCCGGGGACAGCCTACAAGAGACCCAGTACTTC.

The chain couples TRBV18 to TRBJ1-5; D remains ambiguous. The ends were cut back, 7 bases at V and 1 base at J, with 11 bases in the middle. CDR3 length: 14 residues. Germline V gives CDR1 KGHSH, CDR2 LQKENI. The CDR3 region has the DNA TGTGCCAGCTGGGAGGGTTCGAGCAATCAGCCCCAGCATTTT. Its translation is CASWEGSSNQPQHF.

The CDR3: CASSQPGLDLTDTQYF. The CDR3 DNA is TGTGCCAGCAGCCAACCGGGACTGGACCTTACAGATACGCAGTATTTT. The chain joins TRBV16 to TRBJ2-3; D is perhaps TRBD2 (6 bases). Trimming shortened V by 2 bases and J by 3 bases, and 15 bases separated the two germline ends. Per the germline V gene, CDR1 is KGHSY and CDR2 is FQNENV. The CDR3 extends over 16 amino acids.

J is TRBJ1-1 and V is TRBV27, with TRBD1 matching 9 bases. The germline V gene encodes CDR1 MNHEY and CDR2 SMNVEV (reference sequence). The CDR3 length is 19 residues. V shed 6 bases and J 1 base; nucleotides not matched to a gene: 18. The CDR3 here is CASRPSGYTGGAGNTEAFF. The CDR3 region has the DNA TGTGCCAGCAGACCCAGTGGGTACACAGGGGGCGCCGGGAACACTGAAGCTTTCTTT.

The chain links TRBV7-9 to TRBJ1-1, with TRBD1 matching 7 bases. The CDR3 is made up of 13 amino acids. The V gene's germline CDR1 is SEHNR and CDR2 FQNEAQ (reference sequence). Trimming at V came to 3 bases and at J to 5 bases, leaving 3 bases not matched to a gene. The CDR3, as DNA: TGTGCCAGCAGCTTCCAGGGGGGAACTGAAGCTTTCTTT. Translated, it gives CASSFQGGTEAFF.

The CDR3 bases are TGCGCCAGCAACGCTCTAGCGGGGGGTCGCTACAATGAGCAGTTCTTC. Its protein is CASNALAGGRYNEQFF. The chain uses TRBV10-2 and TRBJ2-1; 11 bases agree with TRBD2. This CDR3 is 16 amino acids long. Trimming at V came to 7 bases and at J to 3 bases, leaving 8 bases not matched to a gene. The germline CDR1 and CDR2 sequences are WSHSY and SAAADI.

The rearrangement uses TRBV2 and TRBJ2-7; D remains unclear. The CDR3 spans 12 residues. V gave up 6 bases and J gave up 6 bases, with 12 bases separating them. Germline V gives CDR1 SNHLY, CDR2 FYNNEI. CDR3 DNA: TGTGCCAGCAGCGAATCCTCCCCCGAGCAGTACTTC. Its protein is CASSESSPEQYF.

The V and J genes are TRBV27 and TRBJ1-1, with unresolved D. V lost 5 bases and J lost 3, with 13 bases in between. CDR1 and CDR2 (germline): MNHEY, SMNVEV (reference sequence). The CDR3 is made up of 14 amino acids. CDR3 region: CASSPPPEDTEAFF. The CDR3 DNA reads as TGTGCCAGCAGTCCCCCCCCTGAGGACACTGAAGCTTTCTTT.

The chain combines TRBV4-2 with TRBJ2-1; 11 bases are a match to TRBD2. The germline gives CDR1 LGHNA, CDR2 YNFKEQ. Unmatched junction bases numbered 5, after V lost 5 bases and J lost 5 bases. The length of the CDR3 is 15 residues. CDR3 bases: TGTGCCAGCAGCGAAACTAGCGGGGGAGACAATGAGCAGTTCTTC. This codes for CASSETSGGDNEQFF.

The chain is built from TRBV10-1 and TRBJ1-5; the D gene is possibly TRBD1 (5 bases). In germline, CDR1 is WNHNN, CDR2 SYGVQD (reference sequence). The V gene lost 2 bases and the J gene lost 4 bases, with 6 bases spanning the gap. The CDR3 contains 13 residues. The chain's CDR3 is CASSEAGNQPQHF. The CDR3 bases are TGCGCCAGCAGTGAGGCAGGGAATCAGCCCCAGCATTTT.

This rearrangement joins TRBV27 to TRBJ2-1, with TRBD2 as a possible D gene (5 bases). Germline V lookup: CDR1 MNHEY, CDR2 SMNVEV (reference sequence). Trimming removed 1 base at V and 0 bases at J, with 10 bases between. This CDR3 is 16 amino acids long. Written as DNA, the CDR3 is TGTGCCAGCAGTTTATTTAGCGACCCCTCCTACAATGAGCAGTTCTTC. Its translation is CASSLFSDPSYNEQFF.

This chain links TRBV6-5 with TRBJ2-2, with 7 nucleotides matching TRBD2. Looked up from germline, CDR1 is MNHEY and CDR2 is SVGAGI. CDR3 length equals 15 residues. Germline trimming cut 2 bases from V and 1 base from J; bases unmatched to any gene: 1. The CDR3 loop is CASSYGGGNTGELFF. CDR3 DNA: TGTGCCAGCAGTTACGGCGGGGGGAACACCGGGGAGCTGTTTTTT.

The chain recombines TRBV23-1 with TRBJ2-3; 9 positions match TRBD2. TRBV23-1 is an ORF, with its function uncertain. J was trimmed by 2 bases and V by 6 bases; bases with no gene match: 3. This CDR3 has 14 amino acids. The CDR3 sequence: CASRLAGLTDTQYF. The CDR3 DNA follows: TGCGCCAGCAGGCTAGCGGGGCTCACAGATACGCAGTATTTT.